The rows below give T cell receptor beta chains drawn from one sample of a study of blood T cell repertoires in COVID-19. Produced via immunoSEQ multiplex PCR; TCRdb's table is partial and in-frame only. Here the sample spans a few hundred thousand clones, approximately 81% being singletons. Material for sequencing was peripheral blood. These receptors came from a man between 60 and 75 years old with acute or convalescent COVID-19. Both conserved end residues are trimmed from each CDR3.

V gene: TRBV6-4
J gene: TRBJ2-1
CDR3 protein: ASSDYLAPYNEQF

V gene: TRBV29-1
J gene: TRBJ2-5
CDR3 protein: SVPTGGKETQY

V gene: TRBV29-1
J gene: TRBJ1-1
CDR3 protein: SGLRGNTEAF

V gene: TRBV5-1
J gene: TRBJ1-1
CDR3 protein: ASSRDSKYEAF

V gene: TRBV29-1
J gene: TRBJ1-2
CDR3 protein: SVAIQGTRYGYT

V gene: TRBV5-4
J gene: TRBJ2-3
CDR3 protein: ASRPQNRTRSRDTQY

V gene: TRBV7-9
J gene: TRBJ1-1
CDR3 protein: ASSSRTVNTEAF

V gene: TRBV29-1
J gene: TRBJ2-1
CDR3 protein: SGGGASGRSDEQF

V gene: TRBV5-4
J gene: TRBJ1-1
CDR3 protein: ASSSPGQLNTEAF

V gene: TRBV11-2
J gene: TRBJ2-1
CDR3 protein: ASSFPPPYNEQF

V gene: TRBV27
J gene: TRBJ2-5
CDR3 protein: ASSLSAGAQETQY

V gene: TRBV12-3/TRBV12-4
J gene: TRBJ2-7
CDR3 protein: ASSSHREQY

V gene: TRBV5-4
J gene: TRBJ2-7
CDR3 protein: ASRHKRGDHYEQY

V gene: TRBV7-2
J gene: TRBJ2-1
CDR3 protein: ASGATSKANEQF

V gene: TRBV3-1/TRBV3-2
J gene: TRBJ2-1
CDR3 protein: ASSTLAGGSISYNEQF

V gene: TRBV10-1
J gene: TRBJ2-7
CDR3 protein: ASSSGTAFYEQY

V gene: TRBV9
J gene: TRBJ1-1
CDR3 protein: ASSVGQGLNTEAF

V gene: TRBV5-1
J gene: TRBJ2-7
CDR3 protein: ASSPRGGQWAYEQY

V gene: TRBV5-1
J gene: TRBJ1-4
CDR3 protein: ASSSTGINEKLF

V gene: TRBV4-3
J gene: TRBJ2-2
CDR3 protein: ASRQSGRAPAGELF

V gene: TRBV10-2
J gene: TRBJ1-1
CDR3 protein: ASRVGGDTEAF

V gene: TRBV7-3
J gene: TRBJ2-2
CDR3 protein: ASSLWGRHANTGELF

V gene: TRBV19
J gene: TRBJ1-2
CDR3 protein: ASSMQVVSYGYT

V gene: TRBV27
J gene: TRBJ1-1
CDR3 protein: ASSGGQLNTEAF

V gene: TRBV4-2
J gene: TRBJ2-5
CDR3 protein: ASSQDTSGGPRETQY

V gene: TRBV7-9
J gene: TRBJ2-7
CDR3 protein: ASSFLTGAYEQY

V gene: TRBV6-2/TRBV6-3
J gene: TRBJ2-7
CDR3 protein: ASSYPLDRFSYEQY

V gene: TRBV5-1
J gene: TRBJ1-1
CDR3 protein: ASSPGGGYTEAF

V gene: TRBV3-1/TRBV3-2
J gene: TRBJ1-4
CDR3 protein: ASSESRFNEKLF

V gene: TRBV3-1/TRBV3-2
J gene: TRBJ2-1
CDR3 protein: ASSQDLNPYNEQF

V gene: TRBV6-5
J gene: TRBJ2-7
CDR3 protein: ASRQTVPYEQY

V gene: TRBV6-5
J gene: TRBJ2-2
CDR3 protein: ASRVGLVATGELF

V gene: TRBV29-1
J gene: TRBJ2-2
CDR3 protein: SAAQVSNTGELF

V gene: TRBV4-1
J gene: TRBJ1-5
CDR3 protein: ASNPGILSNQPQH

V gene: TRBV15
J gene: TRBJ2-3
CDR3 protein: ATSRAGVEDTQY

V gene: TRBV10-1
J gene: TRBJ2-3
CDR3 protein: ASSSGQGTDTQY

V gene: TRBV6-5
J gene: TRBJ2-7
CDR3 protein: ASSYGTWGEQY

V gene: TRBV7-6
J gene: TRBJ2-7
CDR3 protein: ASRLQGQGSYEQY

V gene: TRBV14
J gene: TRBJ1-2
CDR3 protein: ASSPPTGLHGYT

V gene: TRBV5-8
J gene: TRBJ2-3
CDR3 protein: ASSPGLAPSTDTQY

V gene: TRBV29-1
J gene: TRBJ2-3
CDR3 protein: SVEIGSRTDTQY

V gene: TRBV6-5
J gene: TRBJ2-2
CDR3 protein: ASSYGGIGELF

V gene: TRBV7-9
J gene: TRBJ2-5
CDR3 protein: ASSLSGTEETQY

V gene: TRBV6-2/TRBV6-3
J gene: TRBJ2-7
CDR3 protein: ASSYSGRVDEQY

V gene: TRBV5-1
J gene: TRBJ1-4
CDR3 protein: ASAPGQGREKLF